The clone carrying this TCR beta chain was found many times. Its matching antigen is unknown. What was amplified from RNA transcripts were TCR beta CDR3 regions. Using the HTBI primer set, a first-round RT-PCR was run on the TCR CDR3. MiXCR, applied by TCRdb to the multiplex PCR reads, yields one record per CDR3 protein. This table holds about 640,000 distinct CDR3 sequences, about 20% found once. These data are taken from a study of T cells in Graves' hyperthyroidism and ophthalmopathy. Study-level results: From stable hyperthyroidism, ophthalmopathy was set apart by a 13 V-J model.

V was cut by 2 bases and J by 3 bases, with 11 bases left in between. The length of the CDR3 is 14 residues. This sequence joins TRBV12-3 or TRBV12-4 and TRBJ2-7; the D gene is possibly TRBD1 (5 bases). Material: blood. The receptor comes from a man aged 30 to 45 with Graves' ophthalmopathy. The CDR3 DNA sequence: TGTGCCAGCAGTTTATGGGGCCCTGACTACGAGCAGTACTTC. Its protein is CASSLWGPDYEQYF.